The present entry profiles one T cell receptor (beta chain) with its context. What it recognizes is unknown. This sample is part of a study of PD-1 blockade in mismatch repair-deficient tumors. Study-level findings and limits: Tumor-resident clones, often absent from pretreatment blood, expanded after pembrolizumab and then contracted.

The CDR3 is 13 amino acids. The V end was cut by 4 bases, the J end by 5 bases, with 11 bases between. In germline, CDR1 is SGHVS, CDR2 FNYEAQ. Generated by immunoSEQ multiplex PCR, the TCRdb table keeps only in-frame clones and is missing some. The table has about 110,000 clones, about 80% seen once. The sequence derives from an adult with mismatch repair-deficient cancer. The chain is built from TRBV7-6 and TRBJ1-1; no reliable D call. The material was peripheral blood, obtained about 60 weeks after starting pembrolizumab. The CDR3 protein is CASSSRGRTEAFF. The CDR3 DNA reads as TGTGCCAGCAGCTCTAGAGGGAGGACTGAAGCTTTCTTT.